These 13 T cell receptor beta chains were sequenced from one sample in a study of blood T cell repertoires in COVID-19. Generated by immunoSEQ multiplex PCR, the TCRdb table keeps only in-frame clones and is missing some. The sample includes 240,000 or so clones, about 90% of them seen just once. Sequencing was performed on PBMCs or T cells enriched from blood (not recorded which). Receptors were obtained from a man in his fifties who had been exposed to COVID-19.

This clone was seen a few times. The J gene is TRBJ2-5, the V gene TRBV27, with D perhaps TRBD1 (6 bases). V was cut by 4 bases and J by 5 bases, with 20 bases left in between. Germline lookup yields CDR1 MNHEY and CDR2 SMNVEV (reference sequence). This CDR3 is 16 amino acids long. The CDR3 DNA sequence: TGTGCCAGCAGTTACTACAGGGTGATTGGTTTGGAGACCCAGTACTTC. It is translated as CASSYYRVIGLETQYF.

The chain combines TRBV9 with TRBJ2-5; D perhaps matches TRBD2 (7 bases). The CDR3 consists of 16 residues. Trimming took 4 bases from V and 1 from J, leaving 17 bases between them. Germline CDR1 reads SGDLS; CDR2 reads YYNGEE. Here the CDR3 reads CASSLPRGASQETQYF. The CDR3 DNA reads as TGTGCCAGCAGCTTACCCCGGGGGGCATCCCAAGAGACCCAGTACTTC. The full variable domain, rest sourced from reference TRBV9 and TRBJ2-5, is DSGVTQTPKHLITATGQRVTLRCSPRSGDLSVYWYQQSLDQGLQFLIQYYNGEERAKGNILERFSAQQFPDLHSELNLSSLELGDSALYFCASSLPRGASQETQYFGPGTRLLVL.

This chain links TRBV9 with TRBJ2-7, with TRBD1 identical over 9 bases. The CDR3 contains 15 residues. The V gene end was trimmed by 1 base and the J gene end by 5 bases; junction bases not matched to a gene: 7. Germline-derived CDR1 and CDR2 are SGDLS and YYNGEE. Here the CDR3 reads CASSVTGGPLDEQYF. In DNA form, the CDR3 reads TGTGCCAGCAGCGTAACAGGGGGCCCCTTAGACGAGCAGTACTTC. Full variable domain (outside the CDR3, taken from reference TRBV9 and TRBJ2-7): DSGVTQTPKHLITATGQRVTLRCSPRSGDLSVYWYQQSLDQGLQFLIQYYNGEERAKGNILERFSAQQFPDLHSELNLSSLELGDSALYFCASSVTGGPLDEQYFGPGTRLTVT.

The chain's CDR3 is CASSKLLAGDLDEQFF. Here the CDR3 DNA reads TGTGCCAGCAGTAAACTTCTAGCGGGAGATTTAGATGAGCAGTTCTTC. The J gene is TRBJ2-1, the V gene TRBV2; 10 bases are a match to TRBD2. V trimming: 5 bases; J trimming: 8 bases; junction bases outside the gene matches: 12. The CDR3 is 16 residues long. The germline CDR1 and CDR2 sequences are SNHLY and FYNNEI.

The CDR3 coding sequence is TGTGCCAGCAGCTCCACTAGCGGGGGCGCCGGTGGGACCGGGGAGCTGTTTTTT. It specifies CASSSTSGGAGGTGELFF. The V and J genes are TRBV28 and TRBJ2-2; 11 positions agree with TRBD2. Germline V lookup: CDR1 MDHEN, CDR2 SYDVKM. V lost 6 bases to trimming and J lost 5 bases; unmatched junction nucleotides: 14. CDR3 size: 18 residues.

J is TRBJ2-1 and V is TRBV9; a weak D match, TRBD2 (6 bases). V was clipped by 3 bases and J by 7 bases, with 17 bases between them. This CDR3 spans 15 amino acids. Germline V gene lookup returns CDR1 SGDLS and CDR2 YYNGEE. The CDR3 spells CASSEGLTRGNEQFF. Written as DNA, the CDR3 is TGTGCCAGCAGCGAAGGATTAACTCGGGGGAATGAGCAGTTCTTC. Drawing the rest from reference TRBV9 and TRBJ2-1, the complete variable domain is DSGVTQTPKHLITATGQRVTLRCSPRSGDLSVYWYQQSLDQGLQFLIQYYNGEERAKGNILERFSAQQFPDLHSELNLSSLELGDSALYFCASSEGLTRGNEQFFGPGTRLTVL.

The chain links TRBV9 to TRBJ2-1; D perhaps matches TRBD2 (5 bases). This CDR3 is built from 14 residues. Per germline, CDR1 SGDLS and CDR2 YYNGEE. Trimming cost V 0 bases and J 4 bases, with 8 bases left between them. The CDR3: CASSVEGLYNEQFF. CDR3 DNA sequence: TGTGCCAGCAGCGTAGAAGGACTGTACAATGAGCAGTTCTTC.

The V call is TRBV30, the J call TRBJ2-5; 7 bases fit TRBD2. Germline V gene sequence: CDR1 GTSNPN, CDR2 SVGIG (reference sequence). The CDR3 sequence is 14 residues long. V trimming: 1 base; J trimming: 2 bases; junction bases outside the gene matches: 4. The CDR3 here is CAWSALAAQETQYF. The CDR3 nucleotides read TGTGCCTGGAGTGCCCTAGCGGCTCAAGAGACCCAGTACTTC.

This sequence joins TRBV27 and TRBJ2-7, with D maybe TRBD1 (6 bases). Germline V gene sequence: CDR1 MNHEY, CDR2 SMNVEV (reference sequence). Trimming pared 8 bases from V and 3 bases from J, leaving 26 bases between. The CDR3 runs 17 residues. CDR3 residues: CASQPVKGTPRGYEQYV. CDR3 DNA: TGTGCCAGCCAACCCGTAAAGGGGACACCCCGGGGCTACGAGCAGTACGTC.

The CDR3 DNA sequence: TGTGCCAGCAGTGAACCACAAGTCTACAATGAGCAGTTCTTC. Its protein is CASSEPQVYNEQFF. V is TRBV6-1 and J is TRBJ2-1; D remains unclear. Per the germline V gene, CDR1 is MNHNS and CDR2 is SASEGT. The V end was cut by 2 bases, the J end by 3 bases, with 8 bases between. The CDR3 totals 14 residues.

The chain uses TRBV19 and TRBJ1-5; no reliable D call. This CDR3 spans 12 amino acids. CDR1 is LNHDA, CDR2 SQIVND, per germline (reference sequence). V shed 1 base and J shed 7 bases, with 5 bases lying between them. CDR3 DNA: TGTGCCAGTAGTATAGCCGTGCAGCCCCAGCATTTT. Translating it yields CASSIAVQPQHF.

The chain uses TRBV18 and TRBJ2-5; 8 nucleotides align to TRBD2. The CDR3 has 15 amino acids. The trim removed 2 bases at V and 5 bases at J, leaving 7 bases unmatched. Germline V gene sequence: CDR1 KGHSH, CDR2 LQKENI. The CDR3 spells CASSPASGRGETQYF. CDR3 DNA sequence: TGTGCCAGCTCACCAGCAAGCGGGAGAGGTGAGACCCAGTACTTC.

V gene TRBV19 combines with J gene TRBJ1-5, with D possibly matching TRBD1 (5 bases). In germline, CDR1 is LNHDA, CDR2 SQIVND (reference sequence). This CDR3 has 14 residues. V lost 3 bases, J lost 7 bases, and 13 bases lay in between. This CDR3 is CASSIMGLRQPQHF. The CDR3 region has the DNA TGTGCCAGTAGTATCATGGGGCTGAGGCAGCCCCAGCATTTT.